This T cell receptor beta chain stems from a study of blood T cell repertoires in COVID-19. About the study: COVID-19 samples, acute and convalescent, were from the United States, Italy and Spain. Sample material is recorded as cDNA or gDNA derived from T cells, B-cell-depleted T cells, or PBMCs.

This clone was seen a handful of times. Germline trimming cut 2 bases from V and 15 bases from J; bases unmatched to any gene: 9. The germline V gene has CDR1 LGHNA and CDR2 YNFKEQ. This CDR3 is 13 amino acids long. Using immunoSEQ multiplex PCR, the repertoire was profiled, and TCRdb retains in-frame clones only, with some absent. This table holds about 190,000 clones, about 90% found once. The clonotype originates from a man aged 50 or older with acute or convalescent COVID-19. The rearrangement uses TRBV4-2 and TRBJ1-5; TRBD1 agrees at 8 bases. Material for sequencing was peripheral blood. The CDR3 reads CASSQHGTGQRHF. Here the CDR3 DNA reads TGTGCCAGCAGCCAACACGGGACAGGCCAACGGCATTTT.